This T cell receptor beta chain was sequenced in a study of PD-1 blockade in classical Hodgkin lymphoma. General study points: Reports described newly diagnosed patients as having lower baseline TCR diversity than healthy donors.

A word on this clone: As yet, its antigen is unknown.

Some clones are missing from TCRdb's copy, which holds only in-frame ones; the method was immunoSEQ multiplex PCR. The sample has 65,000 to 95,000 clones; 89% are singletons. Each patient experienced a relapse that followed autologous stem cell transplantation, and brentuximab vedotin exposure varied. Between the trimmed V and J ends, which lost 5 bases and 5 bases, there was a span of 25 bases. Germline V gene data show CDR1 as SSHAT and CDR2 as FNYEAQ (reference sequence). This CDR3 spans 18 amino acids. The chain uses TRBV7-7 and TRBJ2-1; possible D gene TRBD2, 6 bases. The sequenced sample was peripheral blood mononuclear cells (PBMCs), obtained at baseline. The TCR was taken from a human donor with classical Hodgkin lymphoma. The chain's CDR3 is CASSESSSAITRDNEQFF. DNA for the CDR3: TGTGCCAGCAGCGAATCTTCTAGCGCTATAACGAGAGACAATGAGCAGTTCTTC.